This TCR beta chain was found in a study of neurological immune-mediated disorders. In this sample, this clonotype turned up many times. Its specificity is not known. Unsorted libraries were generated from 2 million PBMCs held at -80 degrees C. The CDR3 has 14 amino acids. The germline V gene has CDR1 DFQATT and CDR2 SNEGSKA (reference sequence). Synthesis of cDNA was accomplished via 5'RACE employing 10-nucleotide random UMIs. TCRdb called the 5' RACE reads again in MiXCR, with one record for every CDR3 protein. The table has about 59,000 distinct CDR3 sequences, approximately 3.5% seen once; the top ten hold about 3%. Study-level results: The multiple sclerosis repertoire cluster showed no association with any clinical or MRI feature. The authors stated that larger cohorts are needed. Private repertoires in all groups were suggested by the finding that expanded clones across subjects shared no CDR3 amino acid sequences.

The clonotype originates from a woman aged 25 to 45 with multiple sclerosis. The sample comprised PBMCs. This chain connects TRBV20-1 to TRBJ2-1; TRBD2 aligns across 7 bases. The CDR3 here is CSGRGGRTYNEQFF. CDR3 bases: TGCAGCGGGCGAGGCGGGAGAACCTACAATGAGCAGTTCTTC.